This T cell receptor (beta chain) was captured in a study of read filtering for tumor transcriptome and immune sequencing. At the level of the study: The cohort had some 17 men and around 15 women aged about 45 to 90, mean roughly 70 years.

With respect to this clonotype: The antigen remains unidentified. A much larger clone lies a single base off, so this may be a read error.

Findings and caveats of the study: Single-read clonotypes: roughly 80% of IR-seq clonotypes (around 3.5% of reads), 74.6% of RNA-seq clonotypes (approximately 45% of reads).

The library was built from roughly 400 ng RNA with molecular barcoded adaptors for alpha/delta and beta/gamma chains. TCRdb independently ran MiXCR on the reads; one entry per CDR3 protein. The sample yields around 130,000 distinct CDR3 sequences, around 14% seen once. This CDR3 comprises 12 residues. Looked up from germline, CDR1 is ENHRY and CDR2 is SYGVKD. This chain joins TRBV10-3 and TRBJ2-7; TRBD2 matches 12 bases. The sequenced sample consisted of a population of CD138-negative cells sorted from bone marrow. The TCR comes from a donor over 35 with multiple myeloma. The CDR3 here is CVIRTSGNEQYF. The CDR3 DNA follows: TGTGTCATCAGGACTAGCGGGAACGAGCAGTACTTC.